The 3 T cell receptor beta chains listed next were all sequenced from one sample in a study of beta chain features in type 1 diabetes. The authors reverse transcribed all of the isolated RNA, so sequencing captured expressed TCRB transcripts. Sequencing was performed with immunoSEQ multiplex PCR; in TCRdb, only in-frame clones are kept and a portion is missing. The data show 390,000 or so clones, with around 14% seen just once and about 0.034% held by the top ten. The sequenced material came from naive CD4+ T cells from blood. These TCRs come from a man under 40 in good health.

This clone was seen more than once but under ten times. The gene calls are TRBV7-2 and TRBJ2-1; D might be TRBD1 (5 bases). Trimming took off 9 bases at V and 10 bases at J, with 28 bases between the two ends. The V gene's germline CDR1 is SGHTA and CDR2 FQGNSA. There are 16 residues in the CDR3. The CDR3 sequence is CASQTGDLSAHREQFF. The DNA for the CDR3 is TGTGCCAGTCAAACCGGCGACCTTTCCGCCCACAGGGAGCAGTTCTTC.

This clone was observed a few times. The chain carries TRBV9 and TRBJ2-7; D gene ambiguous. The ends were cut back, 4 bases at V and 0 bases at J, with 11 bases in the middle. The germline gives CDR1 SGDLS, CDR2 YYNGEE. The CDR3 is made up of 14 amino acids. The CDR3 sequence: CASSPGPSSYEQYV. The CDR3 nucleotides are TGTGCCAGCAGCCCAGGACCGAGCTCCTACGAGCAGTACGTC.

The genes are TRBV18 and TRBJ2-5, with 13 bases aligning to TRBD2. The V segment lost 0 bases and the J segment 5 bases; nucleotides outside the gene matches: 3. CDR1 KGHSH and CDR2 LQKENI come from the germline V gene. This CDR3 has 16 residues. CDR3 residues: CASSPPGLAGSETQYF. CDR3 nucleotides: TGTGCCAGCTCACCACCGGGACTAGCGGGAAGCGAGACCCAGTACTTC.